This T cell receptor beta chain was profiled in a study of molecular identifiers for immune sequencing clone quantification. V shed 7 bases and J shed 5 bases, with 11 bases lying between them. The CDR3 is made up of 11 amino acids. The V gene's germline CDR1 is GTSNPN and CDR2 SVGIG (reference sequence). Study-wide points: Same-barcode identical TCR molecules could make highly expanded clones look smaller than they are. Clones above 20 RNA copies contained over 98% of effector molecules and under 1% of naive molecules.

This clonotype has a handful of counts. Antigen specificity is unknown. Bulk libraries came from a prior protocol with listed TCR primers. TCRdb re-derived calls from the PCR reads in MiXCR, one entry per CDR3 protein. Of more than 550,000 distinct CDR3 sequences detected, 25% appear once; the ten largest clones hold about 0.8%. The specimen sequenced was naive CD8+ T cells from blood, with Jurkat cell RNA spiked in. Described subset: FACS-sorted CD8+CD4-CCR7+CD45RA+ naive T cells. The origin of this receptor is a human donor in good health. Some libraries in this study had Jurkat cell RNA spiked in. The V and J genes are TRBV30 and TRBJ1-2; no firm D call. Here the CDR3 DNA reads TGTGCCTCACCCGCAGGTTATGGCTACACCTTC. This encodes CASPAGYGYTF.